This entry is about one T cell receptor (beta chain). This entry belongs to a study of blood T cell repertoires in COVID-19. Across the whole study: Whether acute or convalescent, the COVID-19 samples came from the United States, Italy and Spain.

The length of the CDR3 is 15 residues. V trimming: 0 bases; J trimming: 8 bases; junction bases outside the gene matches: 5. CDR1 SGHKS and CDR2 YYEKEE come from the germline V gene (reference sequence). Method: immunoSEQ multiplex PCR; TCRdb's copy keeps in-frame clones and lacks some. Among tens of thousands of clones listed, around 90% were seen once. The chain carries TRBV5-5 and TRBJ1-4; 9 nucleotides agree with TRBD1. The origin of this receptor is a man over 45 with COVID-19, enrolled during active disease. Sequenced input: peripheral blood. CDR3 DNA sequence: TGTGCCAGCAGCTTGGTAGGGACAGGGAGCGAAAAACTGTTTTTT. Its protein is CASSLVGTGSEKLFF.